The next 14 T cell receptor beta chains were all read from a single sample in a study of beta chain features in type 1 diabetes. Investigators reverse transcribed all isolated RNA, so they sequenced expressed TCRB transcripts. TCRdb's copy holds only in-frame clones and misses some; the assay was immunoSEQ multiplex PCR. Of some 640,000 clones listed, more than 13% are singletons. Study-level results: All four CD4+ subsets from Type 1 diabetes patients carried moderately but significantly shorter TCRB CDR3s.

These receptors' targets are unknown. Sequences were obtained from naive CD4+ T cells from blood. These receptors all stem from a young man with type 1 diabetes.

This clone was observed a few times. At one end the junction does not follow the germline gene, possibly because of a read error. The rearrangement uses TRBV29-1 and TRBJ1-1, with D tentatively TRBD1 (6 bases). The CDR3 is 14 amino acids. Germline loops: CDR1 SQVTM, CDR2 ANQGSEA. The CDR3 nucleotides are TGCAGCGCTGAACAGGGAGGGGTGAACACTGAAGCTTTCTTT. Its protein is CSAEQGGVNTEAFF.

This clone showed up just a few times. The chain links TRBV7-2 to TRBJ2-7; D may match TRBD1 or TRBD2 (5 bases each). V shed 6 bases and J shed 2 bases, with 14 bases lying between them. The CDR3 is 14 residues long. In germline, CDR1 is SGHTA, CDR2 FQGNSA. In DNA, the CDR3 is TGTGCCAGCAGTATCGCCGGGGCCACCTACGAGCAGTACTTC. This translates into CASSIAGATYEQYF.

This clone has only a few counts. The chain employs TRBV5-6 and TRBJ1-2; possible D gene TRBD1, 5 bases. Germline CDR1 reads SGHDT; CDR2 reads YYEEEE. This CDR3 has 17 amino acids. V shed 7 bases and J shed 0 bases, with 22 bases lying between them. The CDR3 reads CASRQPWDPGTNYGYTF. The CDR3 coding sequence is TGTGCCAGCCGACAACCCTGGGACCCGGGAACTAACTATGGCTACACCTTC.

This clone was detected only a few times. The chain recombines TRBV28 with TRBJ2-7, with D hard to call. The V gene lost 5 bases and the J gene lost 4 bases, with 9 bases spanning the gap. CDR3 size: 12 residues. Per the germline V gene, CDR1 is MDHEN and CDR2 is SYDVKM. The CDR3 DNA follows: TGTGCCAGCAGTACGCACGGTTACGAGCAGTACTTC. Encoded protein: CASSTHGYEQYF.

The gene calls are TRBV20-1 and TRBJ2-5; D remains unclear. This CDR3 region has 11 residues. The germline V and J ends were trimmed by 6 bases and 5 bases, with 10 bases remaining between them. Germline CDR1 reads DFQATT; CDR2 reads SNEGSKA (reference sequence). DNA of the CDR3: TGCAGTGCGGTGGTGTCGGAGACCCAGTACTTC. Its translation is CSAVVSETQYF.

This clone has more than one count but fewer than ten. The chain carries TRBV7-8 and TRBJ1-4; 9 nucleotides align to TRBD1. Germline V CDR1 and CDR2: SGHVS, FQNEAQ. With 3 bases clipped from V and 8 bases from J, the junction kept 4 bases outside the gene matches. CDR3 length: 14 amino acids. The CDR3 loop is CASSLGQGGEKLFF. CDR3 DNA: TGTGCCAGCAGCTTGGGACAGGGAGGGGAAAAACTGTTTTTT.

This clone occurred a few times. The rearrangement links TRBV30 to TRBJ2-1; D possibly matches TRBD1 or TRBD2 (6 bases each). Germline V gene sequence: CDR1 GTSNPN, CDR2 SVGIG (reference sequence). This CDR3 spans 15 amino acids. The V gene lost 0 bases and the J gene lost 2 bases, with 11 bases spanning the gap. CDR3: CAWSVGGRAYNEQFF. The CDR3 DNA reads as TGTGCCTGGAGTGTAGGGGGGCGCGCCTACAATGAGCAGTTCTTC.

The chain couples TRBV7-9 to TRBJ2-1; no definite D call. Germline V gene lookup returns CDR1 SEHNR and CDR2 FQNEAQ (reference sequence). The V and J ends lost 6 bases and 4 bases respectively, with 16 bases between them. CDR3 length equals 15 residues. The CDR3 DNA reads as TGTGCCAGCAGTCCAGCTCAAATTGGTTACAATGAGCAGTTCTTC. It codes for CASSPAQIGYNEQFF. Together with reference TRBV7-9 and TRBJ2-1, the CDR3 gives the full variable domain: DTGVSQNPRHKITKRGQNVTFRCDPISEHNRLYWYRQTLGQGPEFLTYFQNEAQLEKSRLLSDRFSAERPKGSFSTLEIQRTEQGDSAMYLCASSPAQIGYNEQFFGPGTRLTVL.

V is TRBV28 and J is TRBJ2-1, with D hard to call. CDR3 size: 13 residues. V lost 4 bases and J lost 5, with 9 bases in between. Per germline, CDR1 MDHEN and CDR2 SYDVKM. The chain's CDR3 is CASSSSPDNEQFF. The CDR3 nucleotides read TGTGCCAGCAGTTCTTCCCCGGACAATGAGCAGTTCTTC.

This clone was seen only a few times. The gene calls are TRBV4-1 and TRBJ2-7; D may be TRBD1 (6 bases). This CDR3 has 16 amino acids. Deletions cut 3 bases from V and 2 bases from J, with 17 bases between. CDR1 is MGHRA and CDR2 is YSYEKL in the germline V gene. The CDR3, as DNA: TGCGCCAGCAGCCAGGGGCAGGGGCCCAGGACCTACGAGCAGTACTTC. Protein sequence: CASSQGQGPRTYEQYF.

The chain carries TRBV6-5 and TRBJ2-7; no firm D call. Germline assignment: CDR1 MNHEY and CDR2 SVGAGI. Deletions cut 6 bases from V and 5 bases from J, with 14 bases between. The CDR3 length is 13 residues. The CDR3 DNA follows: TGTGCCAGCAGCGAAGCTGTAGTCCACGAGCAGTACTTC. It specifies CASSEAVVHEQYF.

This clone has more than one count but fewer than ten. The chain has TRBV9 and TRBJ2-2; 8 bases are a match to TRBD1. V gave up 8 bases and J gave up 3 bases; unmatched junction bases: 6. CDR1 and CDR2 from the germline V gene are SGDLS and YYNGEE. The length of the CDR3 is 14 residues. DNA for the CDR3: TGTGCCAGTAGCAGGGGGCCGTACACCGGGGAGCTGTTTTTT. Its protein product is CASSRGPYTGELFF. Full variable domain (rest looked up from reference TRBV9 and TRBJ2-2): DSGVTQTPKHLITATGQRVTLRCSPRSGDLSVYWYQQSLDQGLQFLIQYYNGEERAKGNILERFSAQQFPDLHSELNLSSLELGDSALYFCASSRGPYTGELFFGEGSRLTVL.

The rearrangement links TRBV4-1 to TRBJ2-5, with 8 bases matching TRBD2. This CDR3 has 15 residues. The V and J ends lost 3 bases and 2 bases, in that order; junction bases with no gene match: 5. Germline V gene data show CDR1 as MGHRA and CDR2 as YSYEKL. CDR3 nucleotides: TGCGCCAGCAGCCAGGGGACTAGTGATCAAGAGACCCAGTACTTC. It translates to CASSQGTSDQETQYF.

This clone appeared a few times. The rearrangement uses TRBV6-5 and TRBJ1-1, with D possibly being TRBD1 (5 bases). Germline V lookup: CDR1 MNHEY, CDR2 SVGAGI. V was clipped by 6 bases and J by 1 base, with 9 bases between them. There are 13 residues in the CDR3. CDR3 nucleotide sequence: TGTGCCAGCAGAATTGACAGGAACACTGAAGCTTTCTTT. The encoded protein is CASRIDRNTEAFF.